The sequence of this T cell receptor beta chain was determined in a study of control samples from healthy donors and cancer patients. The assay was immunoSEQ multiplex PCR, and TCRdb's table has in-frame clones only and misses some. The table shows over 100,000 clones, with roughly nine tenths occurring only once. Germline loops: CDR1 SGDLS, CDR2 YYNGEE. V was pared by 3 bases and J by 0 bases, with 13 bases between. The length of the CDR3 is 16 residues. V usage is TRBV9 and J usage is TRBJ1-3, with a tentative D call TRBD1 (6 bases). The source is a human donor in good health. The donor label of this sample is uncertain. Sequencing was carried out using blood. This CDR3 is CASSGGQKSSGNTIYF. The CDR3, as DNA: TGTGCCAGCAGCGGAGGACAGAAGAGCTCTGGAAACACCATATATTTT. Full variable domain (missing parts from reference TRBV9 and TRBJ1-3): DSGVTQTPKHLITATGQRVTLRCSPRSGDLSVYWYQQSLDQGLQFLIQYYNGEERAKGNILERFSAQQFPDLHSELNLSSLELGDSALYFCASSGGQKSSGNTIYFGEGSWLTVV.